This record concerns one T cell receptor (beta chain) sequence. The antigen this receptor binds is unknown. Base qualities are not provided; no much larger clone lies one nucleotide away. The sample originates from a study of cytomegalovirus exposure and HLA in healthy donors (dated by TCRdb to 2016 to 2017). About the study as a whole: According to an earlier analysis of around 600 of the donors, 150 million to 200 million T cells yielded 120 million or so unique TCR beta sequences and 276 Gb of sequence data. A later analysis re-examined previously published TCR beta repertoires from more than 600 donors and added high-resolution HLA genotyping to investigate patterns of TCR occurrence. The study aimed to test whether cataloging public T cell receptors could reveal signatures of past pathogen exposure. The study used immunosequencing to profile the T cell repertoires of several hundred subjects and linked those repertoires to cytomegalovirus serostatus. To decide whether each TCR beta V gene segment behaved as functional or pseudogenic, an earlier analysis of several hundred of the donors relied on high-throughput TCR beta sequencing. About 330 gigabases of sequencing data and around 85 million unique TCR sequences made up an early release that covered several hundred HLA-typed donors. The later analysis used no new phenotypic data to find candidate immune exposures, relying instead on TCR beta sequences and their occurrence across donors. HLA typing included class I and class II loci at four-digit resolution. Among the 398 genotyped donors, around 81% belonged to the genetic ancestry cluster associated with self-reported Caucasian donors. Four to six DR-DQ haplotypes were handled as single units for association and clustering because linkage in the cohort was strong. All discovery cohort repertoires had been generated on a single sequencing platform. Donor age, sex, ethnicity and CMV serostatus were compiled together with the repertoire data. Typing coverage varied by locus: roughly 629-640 donors for A, B, C, DRB1 and DQB1; 522 for DQA1; around 570 for DPA1; approximately 450 for DPB1. High-throughput TCR immunosequencing, statistical association of individual TCRs with disease status, and machine learning were combined to predict cytomegalovirus infection status. A later genetic analysis used genome-wide SNP genotypes for about three fifths of the 666 donors, treating that subset as a discovery cohort. In addition to the first cohort of approximately 650 subjects, a separate validation cohort of 120 different subjects was used. Among around 400 genotyped donors of the cohort, an average of around 240,000 unique TCR beta nucleotide sequences were sequenced per donor, around 20% of them non-productive. Study-level results and caveats: A further reported finding was that TCR beta sequences accurately predicted the HLA-A and HLA-B alleles for most subjects in the first cohort. While some public TCRs were present in many individuals, most TCR sequences turned up only very rarely across donors. Only TCR beta chains were sequenced in this cohort, and the absence of alpha or paired-chain data limited detectable features. A later analysis associated 15,000 or so TCR beta sequences with specific HLA alleles at a false discovery rate of 0.05. A later analysis reported that several top co-occurrence clusters appeared linked to parvovirus B19, influenza, CMV and Epstein-Barr virus. The authors suggested that the approach could potentially be generalized to other disease states and immunological phenotypes. According to a later analysis, most CMV-associated TCR beta chains appeared to be HLA-restricted, and the HLA associations seemed to be driven largely by CMV exposure. V-gene and J-gene trimming of TCR beta chains was associated with a missense DCLRE1C variant in a later genetic analysis, and the association was replicated in an independent cohort. Cytomegalovirus status was reported to be diagnosed by the classifier with high specificity and sensitivity in both the original and validation cohorts. Strong co-occurrence of HLA alleles, especially DR and DQ, made assigning TCR associations to individual alleles difficult. In the study, roughly 160 TCR beta chains were listed as associated with cytomegalovirus. In an earlier analysis of about 550 of the donors, most TCR beta V segments were observed in productive rearrangements about 87% or about 30% of the time, broadly matching IMGT annotations. In a later analysis, the rate of TCR association differed among HLA loci, with DRB1 alleles having the most associated TCRs and HLA-C alleles having the fewest. Roughly uniform sequencing depth across donors was assumed in presence/absence analyses, although this assumption may not hold. In a later analysis, HLA-associated TCR beta chains were found to be more clonally expanded and to have lower generation probabilities than equally common non-associated chains. HLA typing was unavailable for some donors at each locus, so association tests used only the typed subset. Linkage disequilibrium might explain the correlated functional status among segregating V segments, but an unknown experimental factor could not be ruled out. According to a later genetic analysis, donors in an Asian-associated ancestry cluster had fewer N-insertions in productive TCRs than the approximately 630-donor mean. A few of the identified cytomegalovirus-associated TCR beta chains were confirmed in vitro to be specific for cytomegalovirus antigens. Because counts were too low, more than 15 rarely observed V segments, including chromosome 9 orphons, were excluded from the earlier analysis of about 500 of the donors. The only immune exposure information available for the cohort was CMV serostatus. The sequencing pipeline was judged likely to have produced a cluster of highly shared sequence variants as a technical artifact. Some IMGT-functional V segments, including TRBV6-2 and TRBV6-3, could not be told apart with the 87-base-pair reads, so those segments were excluded.

The cohort consisted of more than 650 healthy bone marrow donors. At the time of sampling, every cohort member was nominally healthy, though immune exposures that went unrecorded were likely present. The donor tested CMV seronegative and was one of the 352 seronegative cohort members. A peripheral blood sample was provided by each donor, and peripheral blood mononuclear cells were used for TCR beta sequencing. The Qiagen DNeasy Blood Extraction Kit was used to extract genomic DNA from the blood cell samples. Library creation used the immunoSEQ multiplex PCR assay. The multiplex PCR relied on a mix of 60 forward primers for TCR Vbeta segments and 13 reverse primers for TCR Jbeta segments. A multiplex PCR assay on genomic DNA amplified the CDR3 region of rearranged TCR beta genes. Amplified TCR beta libraries were sequenced as 87-base-pair reads on the Illumina HiSeq System. In the paper's pipeline: Across the 670 or so repertoires, a later analysis counted tens of millions of unique TCR beta chains, roughly 11 million of which were shared by at least two donors. Raw reads were error-corrected and collapsed into unique sequences by a nearest-neighbor algorithm in which closely related sequences were merged to remove PCR and sequencing errors. Alignment of CDR3 sequences to IMGT reference sequences was used to assign V, D and J gene segments. For a sequence to be retained, at least a six-nucleotide match to both a V gene segment and a J gene segment was required. Rearrangements were classified as productive when the CDR3 lacked stop codons and remained in frame with V and J, and all other rearrangements were classified as non-productive. CDR3 was defined by IMGT convention, running from the second conserved V-encoded cysteine to the conserved J-encoded phenylalanine. The earlier analysis of approximately 590 of the donors excluded any sequence lacking an unambiguous match to a single V gene segment. An earlier analysis of fewer than 750 of the donors classified V segments as functional when productive rearrangements were above 56.7% and as segregating when the standard deviation between donors was above 5%. A statistical classification framework was built to diagnose cytomegalovirus status from the catalog of TCR beta chain sequences. In a later analysis, TCR nucleotide sequences were compared against IMGT/GENE-DB human TR gene sequences so that V and J genes could be assigned. A later analysis assigned CDR3 sequences and most-parsimonious VDJ recombination scenarios with the TCRdist pipeline. In a later analysis, each TCR beta chain was defined by its CDR3 amino acid sequence together with its V-gene family, and reads without a unique V-gene family were excluded. As a way to deal with suspected cross-contamination and a sequencing artifact, a later analysis dropped 640 or so nucleotide sequences that were highly shared and had low generation probability. In a later analysis, a clonal expansion index for each public chain was calculated from normalized within-repertoire ranks of inferred template counts. Generation probabilities in a later analysis came from a VDJ recombination model fitted to out-of-frame rearrangements, and those results were checked against IGoR. Hypergeometric tests were used in a later analysis to score TCR-TCR, TCR-HLA and TCR-CMV co-occurrence, with a repertoire-size bias correction applied to the TCR pairs. False discovery rates were estimated in a later analysis by permuting HLA or CMV assignments 20 times. In a later analysis, co-occurring TCRs were grouped using DBSCAN, and TCRdist sequence similarity was added for clustering within HLA-allele-positive subsets. Repertoires with fewer than 30,000 or more than 120,000 public chains, plus five repertoires with anomalous nucleotide sharing, were excluded from co-occurrence clustering. TCRdb limited this immuneACCESS table to in-frame rearrangements with V and J called. A share of clones is missing; checked studies link under half to unresolved V genes, and the rest is unexplained. The D gene and trimming were derived from the DNA, and the V and J assignments and clone size from that table. For this sample there are roughly 120,000 clones; approximately 8.8% appear just once. The top ten clonotypes cover 5% to 6% of the sample.

Trimming accounts for 11 bases at V and 4 bases at J, while the number of junction bases matched to no gene is 5. The CDR3 contains 13 residues, cysteine and phenylalanine counted. CDR3 DNA is the only sequence kept; it has 39 bases, read in frame from the first base. Looking up the germline V gene yields CDR1 MNHNS and CDR2 SASEGT. This receptor chain uses TRBV6-1 and TRBJ2-5; 12 of the junction bases match TRBD2. The sequence was collected from a middle-aged man in good health and CMV-seronegative. Source material: PBMCs. The CDR3 reads CAPRLAGVETQYF. Read as DNA, the sequence is TGTGCCCCCCGACTAGCGGGGGTAGAGACCCAGTACTTC.